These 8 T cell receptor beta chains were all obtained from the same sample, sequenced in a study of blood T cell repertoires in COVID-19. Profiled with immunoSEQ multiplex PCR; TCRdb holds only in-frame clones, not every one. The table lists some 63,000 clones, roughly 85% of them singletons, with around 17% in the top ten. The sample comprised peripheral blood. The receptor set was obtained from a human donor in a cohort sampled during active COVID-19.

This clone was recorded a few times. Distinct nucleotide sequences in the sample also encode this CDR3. The CDR3 coding sequence is TGTGCCAGCGGGGGGGGGACCTACACTGAAGCTTTCTTT. Translated, it gives CASGGGTYTEAFF. V usage is TRBV6-6 and J usage is TRBJ1-1; possible D gene TRBD1, 5 bases. CDR3 length equals 13 residues. Germline V gene sequence: CDR1 MNHNY, CDR2 SVGAGI (reference sequence). V dropped 8 bases and J dropped 3 bases, with 13 bases sitting between them.

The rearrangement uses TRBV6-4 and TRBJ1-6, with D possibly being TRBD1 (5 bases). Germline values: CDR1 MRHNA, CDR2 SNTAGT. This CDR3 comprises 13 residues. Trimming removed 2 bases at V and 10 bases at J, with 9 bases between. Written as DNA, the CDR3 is TGTGCCAGCAGTGACGGGGGGGACTCACCCCTCCACTTT. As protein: CASSDGGDSPLHF.

The CDR3 DNA follows: TGTGCCAGCAGCGTAGATAGTGACTCGCGGGGGGCGGGGGATACGCAGTATTTT. This translates into CASSVDSDSRGAGDTQYF. The rearrangement joins TRBV9 to TRBJ2-3; 8 nucleotides line up with TRBD2. Germline V CDR1 and CDR2: SGDLS, YYNGEE. The CDR3 has 18 residues. Trimming took 0 bases from V and 6 from J; bases not matched to a gene: 15.

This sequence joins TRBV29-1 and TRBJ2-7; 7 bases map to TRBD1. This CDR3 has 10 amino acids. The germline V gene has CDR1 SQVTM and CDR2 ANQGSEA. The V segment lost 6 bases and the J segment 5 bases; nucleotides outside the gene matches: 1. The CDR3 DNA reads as TGCAGCGTGACAGGGAACGAGCAGTACTTC. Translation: CSVTGNEQYF.

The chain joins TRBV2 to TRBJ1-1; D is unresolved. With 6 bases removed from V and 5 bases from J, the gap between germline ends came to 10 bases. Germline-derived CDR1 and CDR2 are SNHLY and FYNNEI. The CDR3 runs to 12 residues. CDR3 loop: CASRGLRTEAFF. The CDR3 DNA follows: TGTGCCAGCAGAGGACTGAGAACTGAAGCTTTCTTT.

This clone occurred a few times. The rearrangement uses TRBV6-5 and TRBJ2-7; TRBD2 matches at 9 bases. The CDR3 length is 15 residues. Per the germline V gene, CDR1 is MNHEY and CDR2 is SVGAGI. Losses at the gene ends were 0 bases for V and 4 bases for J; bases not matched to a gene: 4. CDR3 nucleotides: TGTGCCAGCAGTTACTCGACTAGCGGTTTTTACGAGCAGTACTTC. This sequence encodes CASSYSTSGFYEQYF.

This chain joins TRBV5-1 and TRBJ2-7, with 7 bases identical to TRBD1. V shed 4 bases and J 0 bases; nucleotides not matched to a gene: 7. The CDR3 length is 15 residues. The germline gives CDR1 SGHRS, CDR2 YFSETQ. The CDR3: CASSLQGDSSYEQYF. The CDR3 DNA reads TGCGCCAGCAGCCTCCAGGGGGACAGCTCCTACGAGCAGTACTTC.

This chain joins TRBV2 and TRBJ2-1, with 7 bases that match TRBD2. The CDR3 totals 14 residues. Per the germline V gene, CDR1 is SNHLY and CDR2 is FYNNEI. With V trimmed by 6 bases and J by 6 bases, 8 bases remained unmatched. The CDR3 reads CASSGRDYRNEQFF. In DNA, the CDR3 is TGTGCCAGCAGCGGTCGGGACTACCGCAATGAGCAGTTCTTC.